This TCR beta chain originates from a study of OX40 agonist ivuxolimab in advanced cancers. Study in general: Dose-escalation patients' cancers were hepatocellular carcinoma, melanoma, renal cell or head and neck cancer. Earlier anti-PD-1, anti-PD-L1 or anti-CTLA-4 therapy was permitted; around 40% had received some. Study-wide results and caveats: Also present in some nonresponders was a low level of normalized T-cell clonal expansion. No antigen was identified for the clonally expanded peripheral T cells.

Some clones are missing from TCRdb's copy, which holds only in-frame ones; the method was immunoSEQ multiplex PCR. The repertoire includes some 33,000 clones, approximately 87% of them detected once, and around 30% sits in the top ten. Per the germline V gene, CDR1 is SGHRS and CDR2 is YFSETQ. The CDR3 sequence is 16 residues long. Trimming left V 4 bases short and J 0 bases short, with 11 bases between. As for this clone: Its antigen is unknown.

V usage is TRBV5-1 and J usage is TRBJ1-6; no clear D gene. The clonotype comes from an adult with an advanced solid tumor such as melanoma, head and neck, liver or kidney cancer. Sequenced here: CD4+ or CD8+ T cells sorted from blood, sampled in a trial of the OX40 agonist ivuxolimab. Here the CDR3 reads CASSGPDISYNSPLHF. In nucleotides, the CDR3 is TGCGCCAGCAGCGGCCCCGACATCTCCTATAATTCACCCCTCCACTTT.